The next 14 T cell receptor beta chains were all read from a single sample in a study of blood T cell repertoires in COVID-19. The data were produced by immunoSEQ multiplex PCR, yet TCRdb's version contains in-frame clones alone and is incomplete. The table has about 140,000 clones, 80% to 90% seen once; the top ten hold less than 4%. Sequenced: peripheral blood. The source is a woman aged 55-75 years with active COVID-19.

The rearrangement links TRBV19 to TRBJ2-1; D gene ambiguous. V dropped 9 bases and J dropped 4 bases, with 10 bases sitting between them. In germline, CDR1 is LNHDA, CDR2 SQIVND (reference sequence). CDR3 length: 12 residues. CDR3 loop: CASGRKYNEQFF. The CDR3 DNA follows: TGTGCCAGCGGTAGAAAATACAATGAGCAGTTCTTC. Supplemented by reference TRBV19 and TRBJ2-1, the full variable domain reads DGGITQSPKYLFRKEGQNVTLSCEQNLNHDAMYWYRQDPGQGLRLIYYSQIVNDFQKGDIAEGYSVSREKKESFPLTVTSAQKNPTAFYLCASGRKYNEQFFGPGTRLTVL.

The gene calls are TRBV4-2 and TRBJ1-2; possibly TRBD1 for D (6 bases). The ends were cut back, 5 bases at V and 4 bases at J, with 26 bases in the middle. Germline lookup yields CDR1 LGHNA and CDR2 YNFKEQ. This CDR3 is built from 18 residues. In DNA, the CDR3 is TGTGCCAGCAGCGAAAACCCGAACAGGGAAGGCTGGGTCTATGGCTACACCTTC. The encoded protein is CASSENPNREGWVYGYTF.

The rearrangement uses TRBV20-1 and TRBJ2-1; 7 nucleotides agree with TRBD2. V lost 3 bases and J lost 4; bases outside the gene matches: 9. The germline gives CDR1 DFQATT, CDR2 SNEGSKA (reference sequence). This CDR3 is built from 15 residues. The CDR3 is CSASPHGRSYNEQFF. The CDR3 nucleotides read TGCAGTGCTAGTCCCCACGGGAGGTCTTACAATGAGCAGTTCTTC.

The J gene is TRBJ1-1, the V gene TRBV28; no clear D gene. Germline values: CDR1 MDHEN, CDR2 SYDVKM. This CDR3 region has 13 residues. Trimming stripped 5 bases from V and 0 bases from J, with 7 bases between. The chain's CDR3 is CASSSGVNTEAFF. The DNA of the CDR3 is TGTGCCAGCAGTAGCGGGGTGAACACTGAAGCTTTCTTT.

The chain uses TRBV4-2 and TRBJ2-7; possibly TRBD2 for D (6 bases). CDR1 and CDR2 from the germline V gene are LGHNA and YNFKEQ. This CDR3 has 16 residues. V was clipped by 4 bases and J by 3 bases, with 19 bases between them. CDR3 amino acids: CASSPLKLARLYEQYF. CDR3 DNA sequence: TGTGCCAGCAGCCCCCTCAAACTAGCTCGACTCTACGAGCAGTACTTC.

This chain uses TRBV3-1 (or the pseudogene TRBV3-2) with TRBJ2-5; no firm D call. Germline V gives CDR1 LGHDT, CDR2 YNNKEL (reference sequence). Trimming took off 0 bases at V and 2 bases at J, with 10 bases between the two ends. The CDR3 contains 15 residues. CDR3 bases: TGTGCCAGCAGCCAAGATAAAACAGAACAAGAGACCCAGTACTTC. Amino acids: CASSQDKTEQETQYF.

For the CDR3, the DNA is TGTGCCAGCAGTTTCCCGGGGTCTAGCGGGAATCGGGGGGAGCTGTTTTTT. It is translated as CASSFPGSSGNRGELFF. V gene TRBV28 combines with J gene TRBJ2-2; 9 bases align to TRBD2. This CDR3 contains 17 residues. Trimming at V came to 3 bases and at J to 8 bases, leaving 13 bases not matched to a gene. Germline V gene data show CDR1 as MDHEN and CDR2 as SYDVKM.

The chain recombines TRBV27 with TRBJ1-5; TRBD1 matches at 8 bases. CDR3 length: 15 residues. With V trimmed by 4 bases and J by 2 bases, 4 bases remained unmatched. Germline lookup yields CDR1 MNHEY and CDR2 SMNVEV (reference sequence). The DNA of the CDR3 is TGTGCCAGCAGTTCCCAGACAGGGGGCAATCAGCCCCAGCATTTT. Residues: CASSSQTGGNQPQHF.

CDR3 residues: CASSLGLAGGDEQYF. The CDR3 DNA reads as TGTGCCAGCAGCTTAGGGCTAGCGGGAGGAGACGAGCAGTACTTC. The rearrangement uses TRBV11-2 and TRBJ2-7, with 11 bases that match TRBD2. The CDR3 is 15 amino acids. Germline V gene data show CDR1 as SGHAT and CDR2 as FQNNGV. V lost 1 base, J lost 5 bases, and 4 bases stayed unmatched.

CDR3 nucleotides: TGTGCCTGGAGTGTACTCCGGGAAAATGAAGCTTTCTTT. Translation: CAWSVLRENEAFF. This chain links TRBV30 with TRBJ1-1; unclear D gene. Looked up from germline, CDR1 is GTSNPN and CDR2 is SVGIG (reference sequence). The CDR3 totals 13 residues. V was clipped by 0 bases and J by 7 bases, with 12 bases between them. Looking up the rest from reference TRBV30 and TRBJ1-1 gives the full variable domain: SQTIHQWPATLVQPVGSPLSLECTVEGTSNPNLYWYRQAAGRGLQLLFYSVGIGQISSEVPQNLSASRPQDRQFILSSKKLLLSDSGFYLCAWSVLRENEAFFGQGTRLTVV.

CDR3 loop: CASGTSGSYSYNEQFF. The CDR3 nucleotides read TGTGCCAGCGGGACTAGCGGGAGTTACTCCTACAATGAGCAGTTCTTC. This chain joins TRBV5-5 and TRBJ2-1; 14 bases are a match to TRBD2. Germline V CDR1 and CDR2: SGHKS, YYEKEE (reference sequence). The CDR3 extends over 16 amino acids. The V and J ends lost 7 bases and 0 bases, in that order; junction bases with no gene match: 3.

This chain uses TRBV5-4 with TRBJ2-1; a possible D gene is TRBD2 (6 bases). The CDR3 length is 15 residues. V gave up 4 bases and J gave up 3 bases, with 14 bases separating them. CDR1 and CDR2 from the germline V gene are SGHNT and YYREEE (reference sequence). This chain's CDR3 is CASSSRLGGYNEQFF. The CDR3 nucleotides are TGTGCCAGCAGCAGCAGACTGGGGGGCTACAATGAGCAGTTCTTC.

This rearrangement joins TRBV28 to TRBJ2-3; 13 nucleotides agree with TRBD2. Germline V gene sequence: CDR1 MDHEN, CDR2 SYDVKM. V was clipped by 4 bases and J by 6 bases; unmatched bases: 7. The CDR3 sequence is 16 residues long. The chain's CDR3 is CASSYGLAGASDTQYF. CDR3 DNA sequence: TGTGCCAGCAGTTACGGACTAGCGGGAGCATCGGATACGCAGTATTTT.

The V gene is TRBV6-2 or TRBV6-3, the J gene TRBJ2-3, with 11 bases fitting TRBD2. CDR1 and CDR2 from the germline V gene are MNHEY and SVGEGT. J lost 4 bases, V lost 5 bases, and 11 bases had no gene match. The CDR3 has 17 residues. DNA of the CDR3: TGTGCCAGCAGTGAGCCCCGGACTAGCGGGTTGTCAGATACGCAGTATTTT. Amino acid sequence: CASSEPRTSGLSDTQYF.